Below, 23 T cell receptor beta chains from the same sample are listed, as sequenced in a study of radiotherapy plus CTLA-4 blockade in lung cancer. Sequenced by immunoSEQ multiplex PCR; TCRdb stores in-frame clones only, minus some. This sample has some 15,000 clones, with approximately 75% found just once. The sample in question was peripheral blood, obtained from a patient treated with radiotherapy plus ipilimumab. The source of these receptors is a human donor with non-small cell lung cancer whose response to radiotherapy plus ipilimumab could not be evaluated.

The chain has TRBV13 and TRBJ2-3; 10 nucleotides line up with TRBD2. Trimming removed 3 bases from V and 4 bases from J; junction bases left unmatched: 7. The CDR3 has 16 amino acids. From germline, CDR1 is PRHDT and CDR2 FYEKMQ (reference sequence). For the CDR3, the DNA is TGTGCCAGCAGCTTCAGCGGGGGGGCCGTCGCAGATACGCAGTATTTT. It codes for CASSFSGGAVADTQYF.

The CDR3 DNA reads as TGTGCCAGCAGTCAGGGACAGCAAGAGACCCAGTACTTC. Its translation: CASSQGQQETQYF. V and J are TRBV6-6 and TRBJ2-5; 7 nucleotides align to TRBD1. Germline V CDR1 and CDR2: MNHNY, SVGAGI (reference sequence). The CDR3 runs 13 residues. V lost 5 bases to trimming and J lost 2 bases; unmatched junction nucleotides: 2.

This clone was seen only once. The chain has TRBV23-1 and TRBJ2-7, with a possible D match to TRBD2 (6 bases). TRBV23-1 is sorted into the ORF group, with uncertain function. Deletions cut 1 base from V and 12 bases from J, with 13 bases between. There are 12 residues in the CDR3. This chain's CDR3 is CASSQLGGIWYV. The CDR3 bases are TGCGCCAGCAGTCAATTGGGGGGAATCTGGTACGTC.

The J gene is TRBJ2-6, the V gene TRBV5-1, with 8 bases identical to TRBD1. V trimming: 1 base; J trimming: 0 bases; junction bases outside the gene matches: 6. CDR3 size: 18 residues. Germline V gene data show CDR1 as SGHRS and CDR2 as YFSETQ. The DNA for the CDR3 is TGCGCCAGCAGCTTGCGGGACAGGCTAAGCTCTGGGGCCAACGTCCTGACTTTC. Translated: CASSLRDRLSSGANVLTF.

This clone is classed as large. Other DNA sequences of this sample code for an identical CDR3. The V and J genes are TRBV5-5 and TRBJ2-7, with D possibly TRBD2 on 5 matching bases. CDR3 size: 14 residues. The V end was cut by 1 base, the J end by 3 bases, with 11 bases between. CDR1 is SGHKS, CDR2 YYEKEE, per germline (reference sequence). The CDR3: CASSLRGTDYEQYF. The CDR3 DNA reads TGTGCCAGCAGCTTGCGGGGTACCGACTACGAGCAGTACTTC.

The J gene is TRBJ2-3, the V gene TRBV4-1; TRBD2 matches 9 bases. The junction had 2 bases not matched to a gene; V was cut back by 0 bases and J by 4 bases. The V gene's germline CDR1 is MGHRA and CDR2 YSYEKL. This CDR3 comprises 15 residues. The CDR3 reads CASSQERGGPDTQYF. In nucleotides, the CDR3 is TGCGCCAGCAGCCAAGAGCGGGGGGGCCCAGATACGCAGTATTTT.

The chain links TRBV29-1 to TRBJ2-1; TRBD2 is a possible D gene (6 bases). Between the trimmed V and J ends, which lost 4 bases and 4 bases, there was a span of 11 bases. CDR1 and CDR2 (germline): SQVTM, ANQGSEA. The CDR3 has 13 residues. CDR3: CSVGRDRYNEQFF. CDR3 DNA sequence: TGCAGCGTTGGGCGGGATAGATACAATGAGCAGTTCTTC.

This clone was seen just once. The chain has TRBV10-3 and TRBJ2-7, with a tentative D call TRBD2 (7 bases). CDR3 size: 12 residues. Trimming took off 8 bases at V and 9 bases at J, with 17 bases between the two ends. From germline, CDR1 is ENHRY and CDR2 SYGVKD. The CDR3 region has the DNA TGTGCCATCTCCGGGGGGCAGGGAGGGCAGTACTTC. This translates into CAISGGQGGQYF.

The rearrangement links TRBV7-4 to TRBJ1-3; D ambiguous. The germline CDR1 and CDR2 sequences are SGHVT and SQSDAQ. The V gene lost 4 bases and the J gene lost 4 bases, with 20 bases spanning the gap. The CDR3 consists of 17 residues. This chain's CDR3 is CASSSRRILERGNTIYF. The CDR3, as DNA: TGTGCCAGCAGCTCCCGGCGGATCTTGGAGAGAGGAAACACCATATATTTT.

The chain carries TRBV28 and TRBJ1-2; no reliable D call. The CDR3 is made up of 14 amino acids. Germline-derived CDR1 and CDR2 are MDHEN and SYDVKM. V lost 5 bases, J lost 7 bases, and 17 bases lay in between. CDR3 DNA: TGTGCCAGCAGTCTACACGTCGGGGAAGGTGGCTACACCTTC. Residues: CASSLHVGEGGYTF.

V and J are TRBV10-2 and TRBJ2-3, with TRBD2 as a possible D gene (5 bases). Deletions cut 4 bases from V and 2 bases from J, with 13 bases between. The germline V gene encodes CDR1 WSHSY and CDR2 SAAADI. CDR3 length: 15 amino acids. CDR3 DNA: TGCGCCAGCAGTGCTGACTATACTTACACAGATACGCAGTATTTT. This codes for CASSADYTYTDTQYF.

This clone is labeled medium-sized. The V gene is TRBV2, the J gene TRBJ1-2; 7 bases agree with TRBD1. The CDR3 is 15 amino acids. The V gene's germline CDR1 is SNHLY and CDR2 FYNNEI. With 4 bases clipped from V and 5 bases from J, the junction kept 10 bases outside the gene matches. The CDR3 spells CASSGRGTGVYGYTF. The CDR3 nucleotides are TGTGCCAGCAGTGGAAGGGGAACAGGGGTTTATGGCTACACCTTC.

This clone has only a few counts. The chain has TRBV5-5 and TRBJ2-7; perhaps TRBD1 as D (7 bases). This CDR3 spans 14 amino acids. Between the trimmed V and J ends, which lost 1 base and 13 bases, there was a span of 21 bases. The V gene's germline CDR1 is SGHKS and CDR2 YYEKEE (reference sequence). The CDR3 loop reads CASSLRGTDYEYYF. DNA of the CDR3: TGTGCCAGCAGCTTGCGCGGGACAGACTACGAGTACTACTTC.

The V call is TRBV6-1, the J call TRBJ1-5, with 7 bases fitting TRBD1. Germline V gene data show CDR1 as MNHNS and CDR2 as SASEGT. V was pared by 4 bases and J by 4 bases, with 10 bases of the junction left unmatched. The CDR3 spans 16 residues. The CDR3 DNA reads TGTGCCAGCAGTGGCGGGAGGGGGCGAGGTAATCAGCCCCAGCATTTT. Protein sequence: CASSGGRGRGNQPQHF.

The V call is TRBV29-1, the J call TRBJ2-3; 12 positions agree with TRBD2. Losses at the gene ends were 6 bases for V and 2 bases for J; bases not matched to a gene: 6. CDR1 and CDR2 (germline): SQVTM, ANQGSEA. This CDR3 contains 15 residues. The CDR3 reads CSVRASGGATDTQYF. In DNA, the CDR3 is TGCAGCGTCCGAGCTAGCGGGGGGGCCACAGATACGCAGTATTTT.

By sample share, this clone is medium-sized. The chain uses TRBV7-9 and TRBJ2-3; 8 bases match TRBD2. The V segment lost 10 bases and the J segment 0 bases; nucleotides outside the gene matches: 9. The CDR3 loop spans 15 amino acids. Germline loops: CDR1 SEHNR, CDR2 FQNEAQ (reference sequence). The CDR3 region has the DNA TGTGCCATCGGACGAGCGGGGGTGAGCACAGATACGCAGTATTTT. This gives the protein CAIGRAGVSTDTQYF.

V and J are TRBV6-5 and TRBJ2-2, with D hard to call. CDR1 is MNHEY, CDR2 SVGAGI, per germline. V was pared by 6 bases and J by 6 bases, with 11 bases between. CDR3 size: 13 residues. For the CDR3, the DNA is TGTGCCAGCAGCTCAAGCTATCCCGGGGAGCTGTTTTTT. Protein product: CASSSSYPGELFF.

The V call is TRBV30, the J call TRBJ2-2, with 8 bases identical to TRBD2. V lost 1 base, J lost 5 bases, and 12 bases stayed unmatched. This CDR3 region has 17 residues. Germline loops: CDR1 GTSNPN, CDR2 SVGIG (reference sequence). CDR3 residues: CAWSEDPGGGGTGELFF. CDR3 coding DNA: TGTGCCTGGAGTGAGGACCCCGGGGGGGGAGGAACCGGGGAGCTGTTTTTT.

A few counts support this clone. V usage is TRBV5-1 and J usage is TRBJ1-5; D possibly corresponds to TRBD1 (6 bases). The CDR3 length is 15 residues. Germline CDR1 is SGHRS and CDR2 is YFSETQ. The V gene lost 4 bases and the J gene lost 3 bases, with 14 bases spanning the gap. The CDR3 reads CASSQWGGANQPQHF. In DNA form, the CDR3 reads TGCGCCAGCAGCCAGTGGGGGGGCGCCAATCAGCCCCAGCATTTT.

The chain carries TRBV5-6 and TRBJ2-3; 15 bases match TRBD2. CDR1 is SGHDT, CDR2 YYEEEE, per germline. The trim removed 3 bases at V and 4 bases at J, leaving 12 bases unmatched. The CDR3 runs 19 residues. The CDR3 DNA reads as TGTGCCAGCAGCTCCCTAGGACTAGCGGGGGGGCCGATGGCAGATACGCAGTATTTT. Protein product: CASSSLGLAGGPMADTQYF.

The V and J genes are TRBV14 and TRBJ2-2; D uncertain. The V end lost 3 bases, the J end lost 5 bases, and 4 bases lay between the germline ends. CDR1 SGHDN and CDR2 FVKESK come from the germline V gene. CDR3 length: 12 amino acids. DNA of the CDR3: TGTGCCAGCAGCCAGGAGACCGGGGAGCTGTTTTTT. It encodes CASSQETGELFF.

Within the sample, this clone is medium-sized. The rearrangement joins TRBV6-1 to TRBJ2-7, with D possibly being TRBD1 (7 bases). The CDR3 is 13 amino acids. V was shortened by 7 bases and J by 3 bases, with 13 bases between the two germline ends. Germline V lookup: CDR1 MNHNS, CDR2 SASEGT. CDR3 DNA sequence: TGTGCCAGCAACCACAGGGGACTCTACGAGCAGTACGTC. Protein: CASNHRGLYEQYV.

The V call is TRBV5-1, the J call TRBJ1-1; TRBD1 is a possible D gene (6 bases). Trimming took 4 bases from V and 4 from J, leaving 14 bases between them. Germline V gene sequence: CDR1 SGHRS, CDR2 YFSETQ. This CDR3 contains 14 residues. Here the CDR3 reads CASSIQGRGTEAFF. DNA for the CDR3: TGCGCCAGCAGCATACAGGGCCGGGGCACTGAAGCTTTCTTT.